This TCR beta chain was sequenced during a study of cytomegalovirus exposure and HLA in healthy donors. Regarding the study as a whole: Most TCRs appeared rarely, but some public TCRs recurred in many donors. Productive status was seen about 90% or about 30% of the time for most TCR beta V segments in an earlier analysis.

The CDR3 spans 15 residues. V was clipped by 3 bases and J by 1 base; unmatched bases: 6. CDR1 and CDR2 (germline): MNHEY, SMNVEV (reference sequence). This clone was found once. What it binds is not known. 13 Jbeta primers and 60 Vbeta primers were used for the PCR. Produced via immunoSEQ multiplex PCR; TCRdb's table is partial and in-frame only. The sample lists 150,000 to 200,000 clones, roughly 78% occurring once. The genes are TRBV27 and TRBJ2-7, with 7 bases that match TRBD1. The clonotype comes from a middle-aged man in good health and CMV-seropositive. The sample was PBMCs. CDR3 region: CASSFRDSLSYEQYF. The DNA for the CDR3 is TGTGCCAGCAGTTTCCGGGACAGCTTATCCTACGAGCAGTACTTC.